This T cell receptor beta chain was retrieved from a study of siplizumab effects on memory and regulatory T cells. Broader study findings: Major contributors to the alloresponse seemed to be naive T cells, which also appeared more diverse than memory cells. Relative to controls at about 28%, mappable alloreactive CD4+ clones exhibited a mean Treg-derived proportion of less than 70% with siplizumab. No more than a minor fraction of alloreactive clones could be traced back to unstimulated subsets.

About this clone: Its antigen is undetermined.

This CDR3 region has 16 residues. V was clipped by 7 bases and J by 6 bases, with 22 bases between them. CDR1 is LNHDA, CDR2 SQIVND, per germline (reference sequence). Per individual sample, about 10^5 TCR templates were assayed. Generated by immunoSEQ multiplex PCR, the TCRdb table keeps only in-frame clones and is missing some. The repertoire holds 90,000 to 120,000 clones, with 91% as singletons. The chain uses TRBV19 and TRBJ1-5; D is uncertain. The sequenced material came from CD4+ T cells sorted from blood. The sequence came from a human donor in good health. Some clones in this sample may be carry-over from other donors' samples. CDR3 residues: CASTSSHLGLPQPQHF. CDR3 bases: TGTGCCAGTACCAGTAGCCATCTGGGATTGCCTCAGCCCCAGCATTTT.